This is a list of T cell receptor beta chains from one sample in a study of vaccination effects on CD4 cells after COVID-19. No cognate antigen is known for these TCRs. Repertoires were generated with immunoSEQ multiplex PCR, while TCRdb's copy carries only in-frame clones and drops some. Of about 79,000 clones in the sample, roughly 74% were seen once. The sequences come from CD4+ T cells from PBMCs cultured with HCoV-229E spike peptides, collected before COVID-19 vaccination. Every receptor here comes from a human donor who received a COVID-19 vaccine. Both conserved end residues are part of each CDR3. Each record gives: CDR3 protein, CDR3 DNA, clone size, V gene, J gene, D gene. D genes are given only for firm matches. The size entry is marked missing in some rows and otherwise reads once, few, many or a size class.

CDR3 protein: CASSLSLSGANVLTF
CDR3 DNA: TGTGCCAGCAGCTTGAGCCTCTCTGGGGCCAACGTCCTGACTTTC
clone size: -
V gene: TRBV11-2
J gene: TRBJ2-6
D gene: -

CDR3 protein: CASSLGGFQPQHF
CDR3 DNA: TGTGCCAGCAGTTTGGGGGGATTTCAGCCCCAGCATTTT
clone size: few
V gene: TRBV28
J gene: TRBJ1-5
D gene: -

CDR3 protein: CASRPPGSGRAGELFF
CDR3 DNA: TGTGCCAGTAGACCCCCAGGGTCAGGCCGGGCCGGGGAGCTGTTTTTT
clone size: -
V gene: TRBV19
J gene: TRBJ2-2
D gene: -

CDR3 protein: CASSRTGATEAFF
CDR3 DNA: TGTGCCAGCAGCCGGACAGGGGCCACTGAAGCTTTCTTT
clone size: -
V gene: TRBV3-1/TRBV3-2
J gene: TRBJ1-1
D gene: TRBD1

CDR3 protein: CASSLGQGSNSPLHF
CDR3 DNA: TGTGCCAGCAGCCTAGGACAGGGTAGTAATTCACCCCTCCACTTT
clone size: -
V gene: TRBV9
J gene: TRBJ1-6
D gene: TRBD1

CDR3 protein: CASSLSGSDHYNEQFF
CDR3 DNA: TGTGCCAGCTCCCTGAGCGGTTCAGACCATTACAATGAGCAGTTCTTC
clone size: -
V gene: TRBV5-4
J gene: TRBJ2-1
D gene: -

CDR3 protein: CATSRARGDQPQHF
CDR3 DNA: TGTGCCACCAGCAGAGCCCGGGGCGATCAGCCCCAGCATTTT
clone size: -
V gene: TRBV15
J gene: TRBJ1-5
D gene: -

CDR3 protein: CASSLTVGYGYTF
CDR3 DNA: TGTGCCAGCAGCTTAACCGTCGGCTATGGCTACACCTTC
clone size: -
V gene: TRBV7-9
J gene: TRBJ1-2
D gene: -

CDR3 protein: CASSLLTGRGTGELFF
CDR3 DNA: TGTGCCAGCAGCTTGCTGACAGGGCGTGGGACCGGGGAGCTGTTTTTT
clone size: few
V gene: TRBV7-2
J gene: TRBJ2-2
D gene: TRBD1

CDR3 protein: CASTSLWRGGTNEKLFF
CDR3 DNA: TGTGCCAGCACCTCCCTTTGGAGGGGGGGCACTAATGAAAAACTGTTTTTT
clone size: -
V gene: TRBV7-9
J gene: TRBJ1-4
D gene: -

CDR3 protein: CASSLYRDGETQYF
CDR3 DNA: TGCGCCAGCAGTCTTTACAGGGATGGAGAGACCCAGTACTTC
clone size: -
V gene: TRBV4-1
J gene: TRBJ2-5
D gene: -

CDR3 protein: CASKRTGNEKLFF
CDR3 DNA: TGTGCCAGCAAGAGGACAGGGAATGAAAAACTGTTTTTT
clone size: -
V gene: TRBV6-5
J gene: TRBJ1-4
D gene: TRBD1

CDR3 protein: CASSLGTPYGYTF
CDR3 DNA: TGCGCCAGCAGCTTGGGGACACCCTATGGCTACACCTTC
clone size: few
V gene: TRBV5-1
J gene: TRBJ1-2
D gene: -

CDR3 protein: CASSQRLAAPPDEQFF
CDR3 DNA: TGTGCCAGCTCACAAAGACTAGCGGCCCCCCCGGATGAGCAGTTCTTC
clone size: once
V gene: TRBV18
J gene: TRBJ2-1
D gene: TRBD2

CDR3 protein: CASSQGGLAFSSYNEQFF
CDR3 DNA: TGTGCCAGCAGCCAAGGGGGACTAGCATTTAGCTCCTACAATGAGCAGTTCTTC
clone size: -
V gene: TRBV3-1/TRBV3-2
J gene: TRBJ2-1
D gene: TRBD2

CDR3 protein: CASSLGGSKGYTF
CDR3 DNA: TGTGCCAGCAGCTTAGGAGGGAGTAAGGGCTACACCTTC
clone size: once
V gene: TRBV7-2
J gene: TRBJ1-2
D gene: -

CDR3 protein: CASGLVGGLYNTEAFF
CDR3 DNA: TGTGCTAGTGGTTTGGTAGGGGGCCTCTATAACACTGAAGCTTTCTTT
clone size: -
V gene: TRBV12-5
J gene: TRBJ1-1
D gene: TRBD1

CDR3 protein: CATSDVGQGPFDSYNEQFF
CDR3 DNA: TGTGCCACCAGTGATGTGGGACAGGGACCCTTCGATTCCTACAATGAGCAGTTCTTC
clone size: few
V gene: TRBV24-1
J gene: TRBJ2-1
D gene: TRBD1

CDR3 protein: CASSSTASSGNTIYF
CDR3 DNA: TGTGCCAGCTCATCGACAGCCAGCTCTGGAAACACCATATATTTT
clone size: -
V gene: TRBV18
J gene: TRBJ1-3
D gene: -

CDR3 protein: CASSQVRKGGEQFF
CDR3 DNA: TGTGCCAGCAGCCAAGTAAGGAAGGGGGGAGAGCAGTTCTTC
clone size: -
V gene: TRBV3-1/TRBV3-2
J gene: TRBJ2-1
D gene: -

CDR3 protein: CASSFEGTGPGVREKLFF
CDR3 DNA: TGTGCCAGCAGCTTTGAGGGGACAGGGCCGGGGGTGCGTGAAAAACTGTTTTTT
clone size: -
V gene: TRBV11-3
J gene: TRBJ1-4
D gene: TRBD1

CDR3 protein: CASSLRGWRGAPRGYTF
CDR3 DNA: TGTGCCAGCAGTTTACGGGGGTGGAGGGGGGCACCGAGAGGCTACACCTTC
clone size: -
V gene: TRBV28
J gene: TRBJ1-2
D gene: -

CDR3 protein: CASSLQGFAGTDTQYF
CDR3 DNA: TGTGCCAGCAGTCTACAGGGATTTGCAGGGACAGATACGCAGTATTTT
clone size: -
V gene: TRBV27
J gene: TRBJ2-3
D gene: -

CDR3 protein: CATTPIDRNEKLFF
CDR3 DNA: TGTGCCACCACCCCGATCGACAGGAATGAAAAACTGTTTTTT
clone size: -
V gene: TRBV6-5
J gene: TRBJ1-4
D gene: -

CDR3 protein: CATSGGLGPYNEQFF
CDR3 DNA: TGTGCCACCAGTGGAGGTCTAGGCCCCTACAATGAGCAGTTCTTC
clone size: -
V gene: TRBV24-1
J gene: TRBJ2-1
D gene: -

CDR3 protein: CASSQRSAGSSGNTIYF
CDR3 DNA: TGCGCCAGCAGCCAACGCTCCGCGGGGAGCTCTGGAAACACCATATATTTT
clone size: -
V gene: TRBV4-3
J gene: TRBJ1-3
D gene: -

CDR3 protein: CASRNLGQGDYGYTF
CDR3 DNA: TGTGCCAGCAGAAACCTCGGACAGGGCGACTATGGCTACACCTTC
clone size: once
V gene: TRBV28
J gene: TRBJ1-2
D gene: TRBD1

CDR3 protein: CASSLTGPYDGYTF
CDR3 DNA: TGTGCCAGCAGCTTGACAGGTCCGTATGATGGCTACACCTTC
clone size: -
V gene: TRBV5-5
J gene: TRBJ1-2
D gene: -

CDR3 protein: CASSLGGHYGYTF
CDR3 DNA: TGTGCCAGCAGCTTAGGTGGGCACTATGGCTACACCTTC
clone size: once
V gene: TRBV7-2
J gene: TRBJ1-2
D gene: -

CDR3 protein: CATSGETSGGPSDTQYF
CDR3 DNA: TGTGCCACCAGTGGCGAGACTAGCGGGGGACCTTCGGATACGCAGTATTTT
clone size: -
V gene: TRBV24-1
J gene: TRBJ2-3
D gene: TRBD2

CDR3 protein: CASSVVRDSPFGQFF
CDR3 DNA: TGTGCCAGCAGCGTAGTCAGGGACTCCCCGTTTGGGCAGTTCTTC
clone size: -
V gene: TRBV9
J gene: TRBJ2-1
D gene: -

CDR3 protein: CASSDTGGELFF
CDR3 DNA: TGTGCCAGCAGTGACACGGGTGGGGAGCTGTTTTTT
clone size: -
V gene: TRBV2
J gene: TRBJ2-2
D gene: -

CDR3 protein: CASSLGLNTEAFF
CDR3 DNA: TGTGCCAGCAGTTTAGGTCTGAACACTGAAGCTTTCTTT
clone size: -
V gene: TRBV28
J gene: TRBJ1-1
D gene: -

CDR3 protein: CASSSDPFGNQPQHF
CDR3 DNA: TGTGCCAGCAGCTCAGATCCTTTCGGCAATCAGCCCCAGCATTTT
clone size: few
V gene: TRBV7-2
J gene: TRBJ1-5
D gene: -

CDR3 protein: CASSSQGRTEAFF
CDR3 DNA: TGTGCCAGCAGTTCTCAGGGGAGGACTGAAGCTTTCTTT
clone size: -
V gene: TRBV28
J gene: TRBJ1-1
D gene: -